This T cell receptor beta chain was obtained from a study of blood T cell repertoires in COVID-19. For the study at large: The origin of the acute and convalescent COVID-19 samples was the United States, Italy and Spain. In each case, the material was cDNA or gDNA derived from T cells, B-cell-depleted T cells, or PBMCs.

Germline V gene lookup returns CDR1 MNHEY and CDR2 SVGEGT. V lost 6 bases, J lost 0 bases, and 8 bases stayed unmatched. The CDR3 loop spans 17 amino acids. Per the original data handling: Reference gene primer amplification gave estimated nucleated cell counts. Measured with immunoSEQ multiplex PCR; TCRdb has only the in-frame clones, and not every one. The V and J calls and the clone size are those of that table, but D and trimming were determined from the DNA. Here the sample spans about 100,000 clones, 86% being singletons. The chain uses TRBV6-2 or TRBV6-3 and TRBJ1-6; 7 nucleotides match TRBD1. The sample consisted of peripheral blood. The receptor was isolated from a man between 60 and 70 years old with acute or convalescent COVID-19. The CDR3 sequence is CASSREQGSSYNSPLHF. The CDR3 DNA reads TGTGCCAGCAGCCGAGAACAGGGGAGCTCCTATAATTCACCCCTCCACTTT.